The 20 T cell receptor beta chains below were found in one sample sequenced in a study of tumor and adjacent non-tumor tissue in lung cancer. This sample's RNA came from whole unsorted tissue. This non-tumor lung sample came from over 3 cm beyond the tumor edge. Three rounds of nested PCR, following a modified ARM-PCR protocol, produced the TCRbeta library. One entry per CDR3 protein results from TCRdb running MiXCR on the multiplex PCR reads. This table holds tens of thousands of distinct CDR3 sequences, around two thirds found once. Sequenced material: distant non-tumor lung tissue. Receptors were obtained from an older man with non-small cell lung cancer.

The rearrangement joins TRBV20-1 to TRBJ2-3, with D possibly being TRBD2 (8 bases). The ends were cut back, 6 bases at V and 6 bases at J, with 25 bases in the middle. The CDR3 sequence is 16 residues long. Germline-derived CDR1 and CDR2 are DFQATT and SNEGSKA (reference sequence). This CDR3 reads CSALLAERGPTDTQYF. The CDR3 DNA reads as TGCAGTGCCCTACTAGCGGAGAGGGGGCCTACGGATACGCAGTATTTT.

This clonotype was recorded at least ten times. The CDR3 loop is CAGSLTGDGYTF. The CDR3 region has the DNA TGTGCCGGGAGCCTGACGGGAGATGGCTACACCTTC. The chain carries TRBV6-1 and TRBJ1-2; no definite D call. CDR3 length equals 12 residues. V was shortened by 11 bases and J by 6 bases, with 16 bases between the two germline ends. Germline values: CDR1 MNHNS, CDR2 SASEGT.

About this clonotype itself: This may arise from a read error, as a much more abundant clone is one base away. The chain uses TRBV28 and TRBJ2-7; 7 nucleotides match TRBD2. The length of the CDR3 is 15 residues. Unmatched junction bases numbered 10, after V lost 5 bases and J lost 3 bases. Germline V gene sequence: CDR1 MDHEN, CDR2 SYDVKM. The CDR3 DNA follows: TGTGCCAGCAGTCCCGGGTCTAGCGGTTACTACGAGCAGTACTTC. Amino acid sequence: CASSPGSSGYYEQYF.

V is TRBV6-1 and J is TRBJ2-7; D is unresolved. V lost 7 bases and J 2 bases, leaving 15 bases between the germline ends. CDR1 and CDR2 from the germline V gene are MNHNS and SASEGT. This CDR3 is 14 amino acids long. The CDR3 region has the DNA TGTGCCAGCACTTGGGATTATACCACCTACGAGCAGTACTTC. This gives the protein CASTWDYTTYEQYF.

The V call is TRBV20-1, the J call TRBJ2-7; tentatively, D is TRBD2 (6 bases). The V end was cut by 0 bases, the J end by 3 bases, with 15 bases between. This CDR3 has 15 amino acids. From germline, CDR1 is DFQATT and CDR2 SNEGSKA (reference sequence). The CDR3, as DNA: TGCAGTGCTAGAGAGTCGCGGCGGGGTCTCTACGAGCAGTACTTC. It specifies CSARESRRGLYEQYF.

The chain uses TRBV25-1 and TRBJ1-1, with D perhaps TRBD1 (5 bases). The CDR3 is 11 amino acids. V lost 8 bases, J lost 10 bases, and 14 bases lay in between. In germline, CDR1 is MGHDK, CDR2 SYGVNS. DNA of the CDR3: TGTGCCAGCCGGCGGGGGGACGGAGCTTTCTTT. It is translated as CASRRGDGAFF.

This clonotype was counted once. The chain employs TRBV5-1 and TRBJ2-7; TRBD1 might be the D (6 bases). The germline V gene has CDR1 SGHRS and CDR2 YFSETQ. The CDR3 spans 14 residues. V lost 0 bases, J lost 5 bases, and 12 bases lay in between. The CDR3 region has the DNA TGCGCCAGCAGCTTGGACAGGGCGGACGACGAGCAGTACTTC. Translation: CASSLDRADDEQYF.

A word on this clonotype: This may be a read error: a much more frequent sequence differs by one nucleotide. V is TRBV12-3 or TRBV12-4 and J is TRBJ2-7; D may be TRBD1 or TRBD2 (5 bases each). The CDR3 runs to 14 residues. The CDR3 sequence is CVSSSGRTSNEQYF. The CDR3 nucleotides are TGTGTCAGCAGTTCGGGACGGACTTCTAACGAGCAGTACTTC.

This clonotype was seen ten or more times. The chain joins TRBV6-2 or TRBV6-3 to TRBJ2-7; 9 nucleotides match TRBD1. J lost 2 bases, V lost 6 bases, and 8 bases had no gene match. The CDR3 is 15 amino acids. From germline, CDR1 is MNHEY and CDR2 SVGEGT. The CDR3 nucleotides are TGTGCCAGCAGCCGAGGGGGACAGGGAACCTACGAGCAGTACTTC. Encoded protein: CASSRGGQGTYEQYF.

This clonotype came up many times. The CDR3: CASGQGAGANVLTF. The CDR3, as DNA: TGTGCCAGCGGACAGGGGGCTGGGGCCAACGTCCTGACTTTC. J is TRBJ2-6 and V is TRBV12-3 or TRBV12-4; 10 positions agree with TRBD1. V was clipped by 8 bases and J by 2 bases; unmatched bases: 0. The CDR3 has 14 residues.

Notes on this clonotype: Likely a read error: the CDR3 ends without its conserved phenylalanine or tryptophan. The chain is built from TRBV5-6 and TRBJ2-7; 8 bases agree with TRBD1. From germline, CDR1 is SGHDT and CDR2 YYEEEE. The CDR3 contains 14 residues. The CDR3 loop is CTSSPDRASYEQYS. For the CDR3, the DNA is TGTACCAGCAGCCCGGACAGGGCAAGCTACGAGCAGTACTCC.

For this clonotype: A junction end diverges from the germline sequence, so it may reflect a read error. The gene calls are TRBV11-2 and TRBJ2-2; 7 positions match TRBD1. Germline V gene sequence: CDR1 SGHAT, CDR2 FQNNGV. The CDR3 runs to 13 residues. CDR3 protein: CVSSSQGTGELLF. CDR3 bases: TGTGTTAGCAGTTCACAGGGGACCGGGGAGCTGTTATTT.

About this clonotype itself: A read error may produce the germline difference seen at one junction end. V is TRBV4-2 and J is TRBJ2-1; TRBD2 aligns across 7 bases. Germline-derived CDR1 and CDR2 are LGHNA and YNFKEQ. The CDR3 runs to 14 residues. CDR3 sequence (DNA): TGCGCCAACAACCAAGACTTAGGCGGGGGAGGTCGGTTCTTC. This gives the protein CANNQDLGGGGRFF.

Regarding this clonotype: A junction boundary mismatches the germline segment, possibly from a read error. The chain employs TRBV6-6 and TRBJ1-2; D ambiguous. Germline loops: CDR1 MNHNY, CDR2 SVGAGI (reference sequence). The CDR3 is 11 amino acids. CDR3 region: CVSTRGEGYTF. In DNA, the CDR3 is TGTGTCAGCACCCGCGGGGAGGGCTACACCTTT.

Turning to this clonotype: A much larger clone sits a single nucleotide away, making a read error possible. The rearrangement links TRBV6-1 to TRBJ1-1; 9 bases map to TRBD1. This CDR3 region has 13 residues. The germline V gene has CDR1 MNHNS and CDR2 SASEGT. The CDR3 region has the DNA TGTGCCAGCAGGAGGACAGGGGACACTGAAACTTTCTTT. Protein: CASRRTGDTETFF.

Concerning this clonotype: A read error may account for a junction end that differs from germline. CDR3 loop: CSVDIGTGGSSNQPLHF. CDR3 coding DNA: TGTAGCGTGGACATCGGGACAGGGGGTTCGAGCAATCAGCCCCTGCATTTT. This chain connects TRBV29-1 to TRBJ1-5, with 11 bases lining up with TRBD1. Germline CDR1 SQVTM, CDR2 ANQGSEA. CDR3 length: 17 residues.

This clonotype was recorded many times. CDR3 in amino acids: CASSPSVAGGRNTGELFF. The CDR3 DNA is TGTGCCAGCAGCCCTTCCGTGGCGGGGGGGCGGAACACCGGGGAGCTGTTTTTT. V and J are TRBV11-2 and TRBJ2-2; TRBD2 matches at 9 bases. J lost 1 base, V lost 5 bases, and 11 bases had no gene match. CDR3 length: 18 residues. Germline lookup yields CDR1 SGHAT and CDR2 FQNNGV.

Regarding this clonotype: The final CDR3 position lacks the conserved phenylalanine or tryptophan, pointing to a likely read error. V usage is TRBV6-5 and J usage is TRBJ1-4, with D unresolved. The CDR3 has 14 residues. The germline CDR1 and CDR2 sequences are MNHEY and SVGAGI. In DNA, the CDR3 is TGCGCCAGCAGTTCGTCTTGGGTGGGTGAAAAACTGTTTTGT. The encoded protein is CASSSSWVGEKLFC.

The CDR3 coding sequence is TGTGCCAGGAGTCAACAGGGGACCCGGGAGCTGTTTTTT. Translating gives CARSQQGTRELFF. V is TRBV11-2 and J is TRBJ2-2; 7 bases line up with TRBD1. Germline CDR1 SGHAT, CDR2 FQNNGV. This CDR3 has 13 amino acids. The J segment lost 9 bases and the V segment lost 9 bases, leaving 10 bases of the junction unmatched. Combining the CDR3 with reference TRBV11-2 and TRBJ2-2 gives the whole variable domain EAGVAQSPRYKIIEKRQSVAFWCNPISGHATLYWYQQILGQGPKLLIQFQNNGVVDDSQLPKDRFSAERLKGVDSTLKIQPAKLEDSAVYLCARSQQGTRELFFGEGSRLTVL.

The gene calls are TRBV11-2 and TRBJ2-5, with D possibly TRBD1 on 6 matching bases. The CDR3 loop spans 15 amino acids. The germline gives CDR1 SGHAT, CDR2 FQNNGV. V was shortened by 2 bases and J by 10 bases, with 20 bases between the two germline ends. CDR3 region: CASSLLGGAQEVQYF. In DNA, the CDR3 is TGTGCCAGCAGCTTACTAGGGGGTGCCCAAGAGGTCCAGTACTTC.